The next 32 T cell receptor beta chains were all read from a single sample in a study of identical twins (dated by TCRdb to 2016 to 2018). The library was prepared using 5' RACE. Sequencing relied on an Illumina HiSeq 2000. Starting from the raw public reads, TCRdb applied fastp trimming at Q25, assembled clones with MiXCR and retained in-frame beta chains. Entries are consolidated by CDR3 protein sequence, retaining the most common genes and DNA. Across this sample there are roughly 540,000 distinct CDR3 sequences, with about 20% seen only once. The ten largest clones represent about 0.91% of the sample. The same specimen was also included in a second study, on T cells expressing NK-cell markers.

Specimen: CD4+ T cells sorted from blood. The receptors originated from a woman aged 18 to 35 in good health.

The chain has TRBV29-1 and TRBJ2-3, with 7 positions matching TRBD2. The CDR3 loop spans 13 amino acids. Germline loops: CDR1 SQVTM, CDR2 ANQGSEA. Trimming removed 7 bases from V and 6 bases from J; junction bases left unmatched: 10. The DNA for the CDR3 is TGCAGCGCAGACGGGGGGTTTAAGGATACGCAGTATTTT. It codes for CSADGGFKDTQYF.

This clonotype was seen more than once but under ten times. CDR3 sequence (DNA): TGTGCCAGCAGCTTAGCGGGAGCTATCAATGAGCAGTTCTTC. Translating gives CASSLAGAINEQFF. The genes are TRBV7-2 and TRBJ2-1, with D perhaps matching TRBD2 (5 bases). This CDR3 comprises 14 residues. Trimming removed 0 bases from V and 6 bases from J, with 9 bases in between. Germline CDR1 and CDR2: SGHTA and FQGNSA.

This clonotype was found a few times. The rearrangement links TRBV7-8 to TRBJ2-1, with a weak D call TRBD2 (6 bases). With 5 bases removed from V and 7 bases from J, the gap between germline ends came to 18 bases. The length of the CDR3 is 15 residues. Per germline, CDR1 SGHVS and CDR2 FQNEAQ. This chain's CDR3 is CASSPKRLGSNEQFF. Here the CDR3 DNA reads TGTGCCAGCAGCCCGAAGCGACTAGGTTCGAATGAGCAGTTCTTC.

The V gene is TRBV7-2, the J gene TRBJ2-3; TRBD2 is a possible D gene (6 bases). CDR3 length: 13 residues. The V gene lost 5 bases and the J gene lost 5 bases, with 11 bases spanning the gap. The germline V gene has CDR1 SGHTA and CDR2 FQGNSA. DNA of the CDR3: TGTGCCAGCAGCACCCGAGCGGGAGATACGCAGTATTTT. Translated: CASSTRAGDTQYF.

The chain couples TRBV20-1 to TRBJ2-1; D gene uncertain. The CDR3 runs to 13 residues. Germline lookup yields CDR1 DFQATT and CDR2 SNEGSKA (reference sequence). Trimming shortened V by 2 bases and J by 2 bases, and 7 bases separated the two germline ends. Written as DNA, the CDR3 is TGCAGTGCTAGACACACTGCCTACAATGAGCAGTTCTTC. It encodes CSARHTAYNEQFF.

The chain has TRBV20-1 and TRBJ2-7; 8 bases agree with TRBD1. Losses at the gene ends were 1 base for V and 2 bases for J; bases not matched to a gene: 13. Germline V gives CDR1 DFQATT, CDR2 SNEGSKA (reference sequence). The CDR3 has 17 residues. The CDR3 DNA follows: TGCAGTGCTAGAGGGATGACAGGGGCAATCGTCGCCTACGAGCAGTACTTC. Translating gives CSARGMTGAIVAYEQYF.

The V call is TRBV15, the J call TRBJ2-7; a weak D match, TRBD1 (5 bases). The CDR3 sequence is 15 residues long. Germline CDR1 reads LNHNV; CDR2 reads YYDKDF (reference sequence). V was cut by 0 bases and J by 7 bases, with 16 bases left in between. Here the CDR3 DNA reads TGTGCCACCAGCAGAGACAGGGATTCGGTTCGAGAGCAGTACTTC. This encodes CATSRDRDSVREQYF.

V gene TRBV29-1 combines with J gene TRBJ2-3; TRBD2 might be the D (6 bases). CDR1 is SQVTM and CDR2 is ANQGSEA in the germline V gene. CDR3 length equals 14 residues. Deletions cut 4 bases from V and 1 base from J, with 12 bases between. Here the CDR3 reads CSVAGGVGTDTQYF. As DNA, the CDR3 is TGCAGCGTTGCTGGCGGGGTGGGCACAGATACGCAGTATTTT.

This sequence joins TRBV12-3 or TRBV12-4 and TRBJ2-5; TRBD1 might be the D (6 bases). The CDR3 sequence is 11 residues long. V was pared by 4 bases and J by 8 bases, with 8 bases between. CDR3 protein: CASSYRVTQYF. CDR3 DNA: TGTGCCAGCAGTTACAGGGTCACCCAGTACTTC.

There are a few counts of this clonotype. Here the CDR3 reads CATSDRDSNYGYTF. CDR3 sequence (DNA): TGTGCCACCAGTGACCGTGACAGTAACTATGGCTACACCTTC. V gene TRBV24-1 combines with J gene TRBJ1-2, with a tentative D call TRBD1 (5 bases). The V and J ends lost 4 bases and 1 base respectively, with 9 bases between them. Germline assignment: CDR1 KGHDR and CDR2 SFDVKD. This CDR3 region has 14 residues.

The CDR3 DNA follows: TGCGCCAGCAGCCCCCCGGACAGATACAATGAGCAGTTCTTC. This translates into CASSPPDRYNEQFF. The rearrangement links TRBV5-1 to TRBJ2-1; TRBD1 might be the D (6 bases). This CDR3 has 14 amino acids. The germline gives CDR1 SGHRS, CDR2 YFSETQ. Trimming cost V 4 bases and J 4 bases, with 12 bases left between them.

This clonotype was picked up a small number of times. The chain combines TRBV24-1 with TRBJ1-2; D remains ambiguous. This CDR3 has 15 residues. V shed 2 bases and J shed 7 bases, with 16 bases lying between them. Germline V CDR1 and CDR2: KGHDR, SFDVKD. CDR3 sequence (DNA): TGTGCCACCAGTGATTCGAACTCTCTAGGTTCTGGCTACACCTTC. Translation: CATSDSNSLGSGYTF.

The chain recombines TRBV7-2 with TRBJ2-1, with 8 bases aligning to TRBD2. The V gene end was trimmed by 5 bases and the J gene end by 5 bases; junction bases not matched to a gene: 14. The germline CDR1 and CDR2 sequences are SGHTA and FQGNSA. There are 17 residues in the CDR3. Here the CDR3 reads CASSPLPLAVRDNEQFF. The DNA for the CDR3 is TGTGCCAGCAGCCCCCTCCCACTAGCGGTACGCGACAATGAGCAGTTCTTC.

This rearrangement joins TRBV15 to TRBJ1-2; 8 nucleotides align to TRBD1. Germline V gene sequence: CDR1 LNHNV, CDR2 YYDKDF (reference sequence). The CDR3 consists of 17 residues. V lost 0 bases, J lost 2 bases, and 8 bases stayed unmatched. For the CDR3, the DNA is TGTGCCACCAGCAGAGATATCCAGGGGGCCGCGAACTATGGCTACACCTTC. It encodes CATSRDIQGAANYGYTF. Complete variable domain (other parts from reference TRBV15 and TRBJ1-2): DAMVIQNPRYQVTQFGKPVTLSCSQTLNHNVMYWYQQKSSQAPKLLFHYYDKDFNNEADTPDNFQSRRPNTSFCFLDIRSPGLGDTAMYLCATSRDIQGAANYGYTFGSGTRLTVV.

In its sample, this clonotype was seen a few times. The genes are TRBV23-1 and TRBJ2-7, with 10 bases that match TRBD2. TRBV23-1 is given ORF status, its function remaining uncertain. V was clipped by 4 bases and J by 3 bases; unmatched bases: 9. The length of the CDR3 is 16 residues. CDR3 sequence: CASSPRPSGRDYEQYF. The CDR3 nucleotides read TGCGCCAGCAGTCCCCGACCTAGCGGGAGAGACTACGAGCAGTACTTC.

The chain uses TRBV20-1 and TRBJ2-1; D remains ambiguous. This CDR3 contains 13 residues. Trimming took 0 bases from V and 4 from J, leaving 7 bases between them. The germline V gene has CDR1 DFQATT and CDR2 SNEGSKA (reference sequence). CDR3 bases: TGCAGTGCTAGAGATCCGGCTTACAATGAGCAGTTCTTC. Translated: CSARDPAYNEQFF.

This clonotype was seen many times. The chain recombines TRBV20-1 with TRBJ2-7; TRBD2 matches 9 bases. Germline V CDR1 and CDR2: DFQATT, SNEGSKA (reference sequence). The trim removed 2 bases at V and 5 bases at J, leaving 10 bases unmatched. The CDR3 loop spans 15 amino acids. The CDR3, as DNA: TGCAGTGCTAGAAACCTAGCGGGAACCGGAGACGAGCAGTACTTC. Protein: CSARNLAGTGDEQYF.

The V call is TRBV4-3, the J call TRBJ2-1; 10 bases align to TRBD2. Unmatched junction bases numbered 12, after V lost 1 base and J lost 6 bases. The CDR3 contains 18 residues. Germline CDR1 reads LGHNA; CDR2 reads YSLEER. CDR3 nucleotide sequence: TGCGCCAGCAGCCAAGTCGGTCCATACAGCGGGAGGGCCAATGAGCAGTTCTTC. This codes for CASSQVGPYSGRANEQFF.

This clonotype was counted many times. A read error may produce the germline difference seen at one junction end. The chain joins TRBV12-3 or TRBV12-4 to TRBJ1-2; no clear D gene. The CDR3 loop spans 11 amino acids. In DNA, the CDR3 is TGTGCCAGCAGTCGAAACTACGGCTACACCTTC. Translated, it gives CASSRNYGYTF.

Concerning this clonotype: One end of the junction varies from germline; a read error may be responsible. V and J are TRBV20-1 and TRBJ2-7; no definite D call. The CDR3 is made up of 12 amino acids. CDR1 is DFQATT, CDR2 SNEGSKA, per germline (reference sequence). CDR3 residues: CGAWESSYEQYF. The CDR3, as DNA: TGCGGTGCATGGGAAAGCTCCTACGAGCAGTACTTC.

The chain links TRBV10-1 to TRBJ2-3; D remains unclear. Germline values: CDR1 WNHNN, CDR2 SYGVQD (reference sequence). The CDR3 has 13 residues. V shed 2 bases and J shed 4 bases, with 7 bases lying between them. The CDR3 loop reads CASSEGWADTQYF. Written as DNA, the CDR3 is TGCGCCAGCAGTGAGGGTTGGGCAGATACGCAGTATTTT.

CDR3 region: CASSQGGLGANVLTF. The DNA for the CDR3 is TGCGCCAGCAGCCAAGGAGGGTTGGGGGCCAACGTCCTGACTTTC. V and J are TRBV4-3 and TRBJ2-6; D possibly corresponds to TRBD2 (5 bases). V lost 1 base and J 4 bases, leaving 8 bases between the germline ends. The CDR3 spans 15 residues. CDR1 is LGHNA, CDR2 YSLEER, per germline.

Note on this clonotype: One end of the junction is discordant with germline, which a read error may explain. This rearrangement joins TRBV2 to TRBJ2-7; TRBD1 might be the D (6 bases). The CDR3 sequence is 15 residues long. Germline values: CDR1 SNHLY, CDR2 FYNNEI. The CDR3 coding sequence is TGTGCCAGCAGTCAAGCCCGGGACACTCTCTACGAGCAGTACTTC. It codes for CASSQARDTLYEQYF.

This chain uses TRBV20-1 with TRBJ1-2; perhaps TRBD1 as D (5 bases). Germline-derived CDR1 and CDR2 are DFQATT and SNEGSKA (reference sequence). The CDR3 spans 13 residues. Trimming took 3 bases from V and 4 from J, leaving 12 bases between them. This chain's CDR3 is CSASSGEGYGYTF. The CDR3 DNA follows: TGCAGTGCTAGCTCGGGGGAAGGCTATGGCTACACCTTC.

V usage is TRBV5-1 and J usage is TRBJ2-7; D ambiguous. The CDR3 sequence is 13 residues long. Germline CDR1 and CDR2: SGHRS and YFSETQ. The ends were cut back, 5 bases at V and 2 bases at J, with 11 bases in the middle. CDR3 nucleotide sequence: TGCGCCAGCAGAGCAACCCAGACCTACGAGCAGTACTTC. Protein: CASRATQTYEQYF.

This clonotype was recorded many times. V usage is TRBV12-3 or TRBV12-4 and J usage is TRBJ1-2, with D tentatively TRBD1 (5 bases). The CDR3 loop spans 12 amino acids. Trimming removed 3 bases at V and 3 bases at J, with 5 bases between. CDR3 region: CASSFRDYGYTF. The CDR3 coding sequence is TGTGCCAGCAGTTTCAGGGACTATGGCTACACCTTC.

The V call is TRBV5-1, the J call TRBJ1-1, with 8 bases identical to TRBD1. Germline CDR1 reads SGHRS; CDR2 reads YFSETQ. The CDR3 has 17 amino acids. V dropped 5 bases and J dropped 4; count of bases not matched to a gene: 16. The CDR3 protein is CASRQVRDRWLGTEAFF. The DNA of the CDR3 is TGCGCCAGCAGACAAGTCCGGGACAGGTGGTTGGGCACTGAAGCTTTCTTT. Full variable domain (outside the CDR3, taken from reference TRBV5-1 and TRBJ1-1): KAGVTQTPRYLIKTRGQQVTLSCSPISGHRSVSWYQQTPGQGLQFLFEYFSETQRNKGNFPGRFSGRQFSNSRSEMNVSTLELGDSALYLCASRQVRDRWLGTEAFFGQGTRLTVV.

The chain couples TRBV20-1 to TRBJ1-1; a weak D match, TRBD1 (5 bases). V lost 3 bases and J lost 2, with 13 bases in between. In germline, CDR1 is DFQATT, CDR2 SNEGSKA (reference sequence). The length of the CDR3 is 14 residues. CDR3 amino acids: CSASGRARNTEAFF. In DNA, the CDR3 is TGCAGTGCTAGCGGCAGGGCCCGAAACACTGAAGCTTTCTTT.

This clonotype turned up a few times. The V call is TRBV7-6, the J call TRBJ1-6; D gene unclear. Trimming shortened V by 0 bases and J by 5 bases, and 8 bases separated the two germline ends. Germline CDR1 and CDR2: SGHVS and FNYEAQ. This CDR3 contains 15 residues. In nucleotides, the CDR3 is TGTGCCAGCAGCTTAGCGGGCAGGAATAATTCACCCCTCCACTTT. Residues: CASSLAGRNNSPLHF.

The rearrangement joins TRBV20-1 to TRBJ2-3, with 8 bases aligning to TRBD1. Trimming cost V 3 bases and J 2 bases; bases outside gene matches: 10. CDR1 and CDR2 from the germline V gene are DFQATT and SNEGSKA (reference sequence). CDR3 length equals 16 residues. In DNA, the CDR3 is TGCAGTGCTAGTAGGGGCAGGGGGCTTATCACAGATACGCAGTATTTT. Translation gives CSASRGRGLITDTQYF.

This clonotype was seen a few times. The chain combines TRBV5-1 with TRBJ2-7, with 8 positions matching TRBD1. J gave up 0 bases and V 5 bases, and 4 bases lay outside the gene matches. The CDR3 loop spans 14 amino acids. Germline assignment: CDR1 SGHRS and CDR2 YFSETQ. In nucleotides, the CDR3 is TGCGCCAGCAGACCGGACAGGGACTCCTACGAGCAGTACTTC. As protein: CASRPDRDSYEQYF.

This clonotype has a handful of counts. The chain carries TRBV20-1 and TRBJ1-1; perhaps TRBD1 as D (5 bases). V lost 0 bases, J lost 1 base, and 12 bases lay in between. The CDR3 has 15 residues. The germline CDR1 and CDR2 sequences are DFQATT and SNEGSKA (reference sequence). CDR3 in amino acids: CSARDAGTGNTEAFF. The CDR3 bases are TGCAGTGCTAGAGACGCGGGAACAGGGAACACTGAAGCTTTCTTT.